These T cell receptor beta chains were read from a single sample in a study of cytomegalovirus exposure and HLA in healthy donors. Generated by immunoSEQ multiplex PCR, the TCRdb table keeps only in-frame clones and is missing some. This sample carries tens of thousands of clones, roughly 80% of them seen once, and the ten largest clones take 3% to 4.5%. Sequenced: PBMCs. The source is a woman in her thirties or forties in good health and CMV-seronegative. Both conserved end residues are part of each CDR3. The D gene is left open where the match is weak. Rows may omit the clone size; those that give it use once, few, many or a size class.

j_call | clone_size | v_call | d_call | cdr3_aa | cdr3_nt
TRBJ1-3 | - | TRBV7-8 | - | CASSLTFSGNTIYF | TGTGCCAGCAGCTTAACATTCTCTGGAAACACCATATATTTT
TRBJ2-2 | - | TRBV27 | TRBD2 | CASSFGLAGDTGELFF | TGTGCCAGCAGTTTTGGACTAGCGGGAGACACCGGGGAGCTGTTTTTT
TRBJ2-7 | - | TRBV30 | - | CAWSVGLGSSYEQYF | TGTGCCTGGAGTGTTGGCCTGGGGAGCTCCTACGAGCAGTACTTC
TRBJ2-7 | - | TRBV11-1 | TRBD1 | CASSLRSGTANYEQYF | TGTGCCAGCAGCTTGAGGTCCGGGACAGCAAACTACGAGCAGTACTTC
TRBJ1-3 | - | TRBV27 | TRBD1 | CASSLWPPGQGFSGNTIYF | TGTGCCAGCAGTTTATGGCCTCCGGGACAGGGATTCTCTGGAAACACCATATATTTT
TRBJ2-5 | - | TRBV7-9 | TRBD1 | CASSYESRGRETQYF | TGTGCCAGCAGCTACGAGAGCAGGGGGCGAGAGACCCAGTACTTC
TRBJ2-1 | - | TRBV19 | TRBD2 | CASSILAGGRNEQFF | TGTGCCAGTAGTATACTAGCGGGAGGGCGCAATGAGCAGTTCTTC
TRBJ1-1 | - | TRBV4-1 | TRBD1 | CASQRGQGTEAFF | TGCGCCAGCCAGAGGGGGCAGGGCACTGAAGCTTTCTTT
TRBJ1-5 | - | TRBV4-1 | TRBD1 | CASSLRDRVGQPQHF | TGCGCCAGCAGCCTACGAGACAGGGTAGGGCAGCCCCAGCATTTT
TRBJ2-2 | - | TRBV5-4 | TRBD2 | CASSPGTSGFTGELFF | TGTGCCAGCAGCCCCGGGACTAGCGGGTTCACCGGGGAGCTGTTTTTT
TRBJ1-2 | once | TRBV7-2 | - | CASSLGRAGSGYTF | TGTGCCAGCAGCTTGGGGAGGGCGGGATCTGGCTACACCTTC
TRBJ2-7 | - | TRBV11-2 | TRBD2 | CASSPGTSLNTYEQYF | TGTGCCAGCAGCCCGGGGACTAGCTTAAACACCTACGAGCAGTACTTC
TRBJ1-5 | - | TRBV18 | TRBD1 | CASSPSRGDQPQHF | TGTGCCAGCTCACCATCCAGGGGGGATCAGCCCCAGCATTTT
TRBJ1-1 | - | TRBV25-1 | - | CATGGVNTEAFF | TGTGCCACTGGGGGGGTGAACACTGAAGCTTTCTTT
TRBJ1-3 | - | TRBV28 | TRBD1 | CASATGSGNTIYF | TGTGCCAGTGCGACAGGGTCTGGAAACACCATATATTTT
TRBJ2-7 | - | TRBV11-3 | TRBD1 | CASSIGTGASYEQYF | TGTGCCAGCAGCATCGGGACAGGGGCCAGCTACGAGCAGTACTTC
TRBJ1-5 | - | TRBV19 | - | CASSMGGVNQPQHF | TGTGCCAGTAGTATGGGGGGAGTCAATCAGCCCCAGCATTTT
TRBJ2-1 | - | TRBV5-1 | - | CASSSPSRGHEQFF | TGCGCCAGCAGCTCTCCGAGTAGGGGCCATGAGCAGTTCTTC
TRBJ2-7 | - | TRBV5-1 | TRBD1 | CASSLDFPDRGQEQYF | TGCGCCAGCAGCTTGGATTTCCCGGACAGGGGGCAAGAGCAGTACTTC
TRBJ2-7 | - | TRBV27 | TRBD1 | CASRLGQATGEQYF | TGTGCCAGCAGGCTCGGACAGGCTACGGGCGAGCAGTACTTC
TRBJ1-1 | - | TRBV6-1 | - | CASPEMGGTEAFF | TGTGCCAGCCCTGAAATGGGAGGGACTGAAGCTTTCTTT
TRBJ1-2 | few | TRBV25-1 | TRBD1 | CASGQGWGYTF | TGTGCCAGCGGACAGGGGTGGGGCTACACCTTC
TRBJ1-2 | - | TRBV30 | - | CAWSGWAGRGYTF | TGTGCCTGGAGTGGATGGGCCGGCAGGGGCTACACCTTC
TRBJ2-5 | once | TRBV27 | TRBD1 | CASSRDSPQETQYF | TGTGCCAGCAGTCGGGACAGCCCCCAAGAGACCCAGTACTTC
TRBJ2-6 | - | TRBV7-9 | - | CASSLSGTGANVLTF | TGTGCCAGCAGCTTATCGGGAACTGGGGCCAACGTCCTGACTTTC
TRBJ2-3 | once | TRBV23-1 | TRBD1 | CASSSHRDREPDTQYF | TGCGCCAGCAGTTCTCACCGGGACAGGGAGCCGGATACGCAGTATTTT
TRBJ2-7 | - | TRBV2 | - | CASSPSSYEQYF | TGTGCCAGCAGCCCGAGCTCCTACGAGCAGTACTTC
TRBJ1-2 | - | TRBV28 | - | CASSVTGTPYGYTF | TGTGCCAGCAGTGTAACCGGGACACCCTATGGCTACACCTTC
TRBJ2-2 | - | TRBV29-1 | - | CSVGRTVGTTNTGELFF | TGCAGCGTGGGACGGACCGTTGGGACAACGAACACCGGGGAGCTGTTTTTT
TRBJ2-7 | - | TRBV19 | TRBD2 | CASSWGTSGTGEQYF | TGTGCCAGTAGTTGGGGGACTAGCGGGACTGGTGAGCAGTACTTC
TRBJ2-1 | - | TRBV9 | TRBD1 | CASSSRQGYNEQFF | TGTGCCAGCAGCTCCCGACAGGGATACAATGAGCAGTTCTTC
TRBJ2-3 | - | TRBV7-8 | TRBD2 | CASSGERDFRTDTQYF | TGTGCCAGCAGCGGCGAGCGGGACTTCCGCACAGATACGCAGTATTTT
TRBJ1-1 | - | TRBV18 | TRBD1 | CASSPGTGWDTEAFF | TGTGCCAGCTCACCAGGGACAGGGTGGGACACTGAAGCTTTCTTT
TRBJ2-2 | - | TRBV2 | TRBD2 | CASSETAGGGGELFF | TGTGCCAGCAGTGAAACGGCGGGAGGGGGCGGGGAGCTGTTTTTT
TRBJ2-3 | - | TRBV29-1 | TRBD2 | CSVEGLAGDTQYF | TGCAGCGTTGAAGGACTAGCGGGAGATACGCAGTATTTT
TRBJ2-5 | once | TRBV11-3 | TRBD1 | CASSLGSSTGAQETQYF | TGTGCCAGCAGCCTGGGTAGTTCGACAGGGGCCCAAGAGACCCAGTACTTC
TRBJ1-2 | - | TRBV28 | TRBD1 | CASSTTGVPYGYTF | TGTGCCAGCAGCACTACAGGGGTGCCCTATGGCTACACCTTC
TRBJ2-1 | - | TRBV5-1 | - | CASSLNPNRNEQFF | TGCGCCAGCAGCTTGAACCCCAATCGGAATGAGCAGTTCTTC
TRBJ2-2 | - | TRBV28 | TRBD1 | CASTGGTVNTGELFF | TGTGCCAGCACAGGGGGCACGGTGAACACCGGGGAGCTGTTTTTT
TRBJ2-3 | - | TRBV11-2 | - | CASSLRPEGAGLYF | TGTGCCAGCTCACTTCGCCCGGAGGGGGCTGGTTTGTATTTT
TRBJ1-1 | few | TRBV19 | - | CASSIGGAREAFF | TGTGCCAGTAGTATTGGCGGGGCCCGTGAAGCTTTCTTT
TRBJ1-2 | - | TRBV29-1 | TRBD1 | CSVEVSDRVGYGYTF | TGCAGCGTTGAAGTATCGGACAGGGTCGGATATGGCTACACCTTC
TRBJ2-7 | - | TRBV2 | - | CASSRTEVSYEQYF | TGTGCCAGCAGTAGGACAGAGGTCTCCTACGAGCAGTACTTC
TRBJ2-2 | - | TRBV9 | - | CASSVISTTGELFF | TGTGCCAGCAGCGTTATTTCCACAACCGGGGAGCTGTTTTTT
TRBJ2-1 | - | TRBV12-5 | TRBD2 | CASMSSGSYEQFF | TGTGCTAGTATGTCTAGCGGGAGTTATGAGCAGTTCTTC
TRBJ1-1 | - | TRBV27 | - | CASSAGLNTEAFF | TGTGCCAGCAGTGCGGGCCTGAACACTGAAGCTTTCTTT
TRBJ2-2 | once | TRBV7-9 | TRBD2 | CASSLAKVLAGRTGELFF | TGTGCCAGCAGCTTAGCGAAAGTACTAGCGGGACGCACCGGGGAGCTGTTTTTT
TRBJ1-2 | - | TRBV28 | - | CASRPGQNLGYTF | TGTGCCAGCAGACCCGGACAGAACCTCGGCTACACCTTC
TRBJ2-1 | once | TRBV19 | - | CASSFAFQEQFF | TGTGCCAGTAGTTTCGCCTTTCAGGAGCAGTTCTTC
TRBJ2-7 | - | TRBV19 | - | CASSKTTVYEQYF | TGTGCCAGTAGTAAGACGACAGTCTACGAGCAGTACTTC
TRBJ2-5 | - | TRBV9 | - | CASSVGTEETQYF | TGTGCCAGCAGCGTAGGGACTGAAGAGACCCAGTACTTC
TRBJ1-4 | - | TRBV7-9 | TRBD1 | CASRFVRGRGLASNEKLFF | TGTGCCAGCAGGTTCGTCAGGGGGCGAGGTTTAGCGTCGAATGAAAAACTGTTTTTT
TRBJ1-1 | - | TRBV27 | - | CASSLLRGATEAFF | TGTGCCAGCAGTTTACTCCGGGGGGCCACTGAAGCTTTCTTT
TRBJ2-7 | - | TRBV13 | TRBD1 | CASSSRDRATYEQYF | TGTGCCAGCAGCTCCCGAGACAGGGCCACCTACGAGCAGTACTTC
TRBJ1-1 | - | TRBV4-1 | - | CASSQDSYTEAFF | TGCGCCAGCAGCCAAGATTCATACACTGAAGCTTTCTTT
TRBJ1-5 | - | TRBV5-1 | - | CASSSGIPGGEPQHF | TGCGCCAGCAGCAGTGGGATTCCGGGGGGGGAGCCCCAGCATTTT
TRBJ2-1 | - | TRBV7-9 | - | CASSQRQASYNEQFF | TGTGCCAGCAGCCAGAGACAGGCGTCCTACAATGAGCAGTTCTTC
TRBJ1-1 | once | TRBV27 | - | CASSFSSLGPEAFF | TGTGCCAGCAGTTTTTCCTCCCTGGGGCCTGAAGCTTTCTTT
TRBJ2-3 | once | TRBV5-5 | - | CASSLFPGTRMNTDTQYF | TGTGCCAGCAGCTTATTCCCCGGGACACGGATGAACACAGATACGCAGTATTTT